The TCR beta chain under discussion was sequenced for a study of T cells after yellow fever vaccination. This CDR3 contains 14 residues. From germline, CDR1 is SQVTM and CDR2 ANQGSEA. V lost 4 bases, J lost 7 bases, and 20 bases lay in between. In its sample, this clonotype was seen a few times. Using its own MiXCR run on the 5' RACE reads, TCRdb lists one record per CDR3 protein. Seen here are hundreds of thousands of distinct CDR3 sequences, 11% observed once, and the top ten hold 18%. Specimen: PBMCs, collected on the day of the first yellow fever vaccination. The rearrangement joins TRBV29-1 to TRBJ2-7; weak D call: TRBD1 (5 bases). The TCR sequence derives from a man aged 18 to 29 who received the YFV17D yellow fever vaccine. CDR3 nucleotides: TGCAGCGTTGGCAAAGGTTGGGGCCCAAGTGAGCAGTACTTC. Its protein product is CSVGKGWGPSEQYF.